This TCR beta chain was captured by sequencing in a study of blood T cell repertoires in COVID-19. Study as a whole: Acute and convalescent COVID-19 specimens originated in the United States, Italy and Spain.

The data were produced by immunoSEQ multiplex PCR, yet TCRdb's version contains in-frame clones alone and is incomplete. Here the sample spans around 76,000 clones, roughly 84% being singletons. This clone was detected only once. CDR1 is MNHEY and CDR2 is SMNVEV in the germline V gene (reference sequence). This CDR3 comprises 13 residues. Trimming pared 3 bases from V and 4 bases from J, leaving 7 bases between. The J gene is TRBJ1-5, the V gene TRBV27; unclear D gene. This clonotype originated in a young man with COVID-19, enrolled during active disease. The material sequenced was peripheral blood. The CDR3 sequence: CASSFGVNQPQHF. In DNA, the CDR3 is TGTGCCAGCAGTTTCGGGGTGAATCAGCCCCAGCATTTT.